The clone carrying this T cell receptor beta chain appeared a single time. What it binds is unknown. This sample is drawn from a study of T cell responses to AZD1222 COVID-19 vaccine. Trimming cost V 2 bases and J 5 bases, with 7 bases left between them. Germline V gene data show CDR1 as LGHDT and CDR2 as YNNKEL (reference sequence). The CDR3 consists of 12 residues. Here immunoSEQ multiplex PCR was the method, and the copy in TCRdb shows in-frame clones only, minus some. The sample holds tens of thousands of clones, about 91% seen once. Findings and caveats of the study: Seropositive AZD1222 recipients at baseline numbered only five or six. An increase in Spike-specific TCR breadth and depth was observed after two AZD1222 doses.

Sequences were derived from peripheral blood, sampled on day 0 of AZD1222 vaccination. The V and J genes are TRBV3-1 (or the pseudogene TRBV3-2) and TRBJ2-7; D is ambiguous. The sequence was obtained from an adult in good health. The DNA of the CDR3 is TGTGCCAGCAGCCAATATTCTGACGAGCAGTACTTC. Translated, it gives CASSQYSDEQYF.